Detailed here is one TCR beta chain. These data originate in a study of T-cell reconstitution after alpha-beta-depleted transplantation in children. The CDR3 runs 14 residues. Germline V gene lookup returns CDR1 SGHTA and CDR2 FQGNSA. V lost 4 bases and J 5 bases, leaving 9 bases between the germline ends. Researchers prepared the TCRbeta library using unique molecular identifiers, the study reports. TCRdb re-analysed the PCR reads in MiXCR, keeping a single row per CDR3 protein. This sample carries 550,000 to 600,000 distinct CDR3 sequences, approximately 22% of them seen once, and the ten largest clones take over 12%.

The chain combines TRBV7-2 with TRBJ1-6, with D tentatively TRBD1 (6 bases). Sequenced material: PBMCs, mostly from graft donor cells, taken 360 days after TCRalphabeta/CD19-depleted stem cell transplant. The TCR originated in a boy under two years old who had a stem cell transplant for acute myeloid leukemia, so the T cells may come from the graft donor. The DNA of the CDR3 is TGTGCCAGCAGCTCAGGGGTGGATAATTCACCCCTCCACTTT. Its translation: CASSSGVDNSPLHF.